Listed here are 17 T cell receptor beta chains from one sample, sequenced in a study of PD-1 blockade in classical Hodgkin lymphoma. All the patients suffered relapse after autologous stem cell transplantation, and brentuximab vedotin exposure differed. Assay used: immunoSEQ multiplex PCR; TCRdb lists only in-frame clones, some missing. The sample comprises about 24,000 clones, under 90% of which are singletons, and around 20% rests with the top ten. This sample comprised peripheral blood mononuclear cells (PBMCs), obtained before the second cycle of nivolumab. All receptors derive from a human donor with classical Hodgkin lymphoma.

Sample share makes this clone medium-sized. The V gene is TRBV5-4, the J gene TRBJ2-1; TRBD2 agrees at 10 bases. Germline CDR1 SGHNT, CDR2 YYREEE (reference sequence). V lost 4 bases, J lost 7 bases, and 8 bases stayed unmatched. CDR3 length equals 15 residues. For the CDR3, the DNA is TGTGCCAGCAGCAGAAGCGGGGGGGCCACGAATGAGCAGTTCTTC. This gives the protein CASSRSGGATNEQFF.

V usage is TRBV9 and J usage is TRBJ1-3, with TRBD1 as a possible D gene (5 bases). The CDR3 is 14 residues long. Trimming took 4 bases from V and 0 from J, leaving 8 bases between them. Germline CDR1 and CDR2: SGDLS and YYNGEE. CDR3 nucleotide sequence: TGTGCCAGCAGCACGGGGGACTCTGGAAACACCATATATTTT. The encoded protein is CASSTGDSGNTIYF.

The J gene is TRBJ2-2, the V gene TRBV19, with TRBD1 as a possible D gene (6 bases). The CDR3 consists of 15 residues. Trimming pared 7 bases from V and 7 bases from J, leaving 19 bases between. Per the germline V gene, CDR1 is LNHDA and CDR2 is SQIVND (reference sequence). The CDR3 is CASNRAGASNGELFF. The DNA of the CDR3 is TGTGCCAGTAATCGGGCAGGGGCAAGTAACGGGGAGCTGTTTTTT.

The chain employs TRBV19 and TRBJ1-2; TRBD1 matches 10 bases. Losses at the gene ends were 3 bases for V and 8 bases for J; bases not matched to a gene: 9. The germline gives CDR1 LNHDA, CDR2 SQIVND (reference sequence). The CDR3 is made up of 15 amino acids. The CDR3 sequence: CASSIAGQGRGGYTF. In nucleotides, the CDR3 is TGTGCCAGTAGTATCGCGGGACAGGGGAGAGGCGGCTACACCTTC. Drawing the rest from reference TRBV19 and TRBJ1-2, the complete variable domain is DGGITQSPKYLFRKEGQNVTLSCEQNLNHDAMYWYRQDPGQGLRLIYYSQIVNDFQKGDIAEGYSVSREKKESFPLTVTSAQKNPTAFYLCASSIAGQGRGGYTFGSGTRLTVV.

The chain combines TRBV13 with TRBJ2-7, with 10 bases aligning to TRBD1. Trimming at V came to 5 bases and at J to 2 bases, leaving 9 bases not matched to a gene. This CDR3 spans 16 amino acids. Germline values: CDR1 PRHDT, CDR2 FYEKMQ (reference sequence). CDR3 nucleotides: TGTGCCAGCAGCAGAAAGGGACAGGGGCACCCCTACGAGCAGTACTTC. This codes for CASSRKGQGHPYEQYF.

V usage is TRBV5-1 and J usage is TRBJ1-1; 8 bases line up with TRBD1. V trimming: 4 bases; J trimming: 10 bases; junction bases outside the gene matches: 6. Germline V gives CDR1 SGHRS, CDR2 YFSETQ. This CDR3 has 12 residues. CDR3 amino acids: CASSRSGTGAFF. The CDR3 nucleotides read TGCGCCAGCAGCCGATCCGGGACAGGAGCTTTCTTT.

This clone appeared a few times. This chain connects TRBV7-2 to TRBJ2-2; 12 nucleotides align to TRBD2. J was trimmed by 2 bases and V by 6 bases; bases with no gene match: 4. This CDR3 comprises 16 residues. Germline V gene data show CDR1 as SGHTA and CDR2 as FQGNSA. Here the CDR3 DNA reads TGTGCCAGCAGAAGGACTAGCGGGACCAACACCGGGGAGCTGTTTTTT. The encoded protein is CASRRTSGTNTGELFF.

Concerning this clone: This sample also contains other DNA sequences that code for the same CDR3. The V gene is TRBV5-1, the J gene TRBJ1-1; D call uncertain. Germline CDR1 SGHRS, CDR2 YFSETQ. V shed 0 bases and J shed 1 base, with 4 bases lying between them. This CDR3 spans 13 amino acids. CDR3 residues: CASSLGENTEAFF. Here the CDR3 DNA reads TGCGCCAGCAGCTTGGGGGAGAACACTGAAGCTTTCTTT.

The chain links TRBV5-1 to TRBJ1-1, with a weak D call TRBD1 (5 bases). Germline V gives CDR1 SGHRS, CDR2 YFSETQ. The CDR3 has 15 amino acids. V was clipped by 4 bases and J by 0 bases, with 13 bases between them. CDR3 protein: CASSGVGVMNTEAFF. The DNA for the CDR3 is TGCGCCAGCAGCGGTGTAGGGGTAATGAACACTGAAGCTTTCTTT.

This chain connects TRBV4-1 to TRBJ1-4; the match to TRBD1 covers 8 bases. The germline gives CDR1 MGHRA, CDR2 YSYEKL. The CDR3 totals 17 residues. Trimming removed 3 bases from V and 4 bases from J; junction bases left unmatched: 10. CDR3: CASSQAQGAQVNEKLFF. The DNA of the CDR3 is TGCGCCAGCAGCCAGGCCCAGGGGGCTCAGGTTAATGAAAAACTGTTTTTT.

This clone was picked up one time. The chain has TRBV2 and TRBJ2-7, with 11 positions matching TRBD1. This CDR3 region has 13 residues. Trimming cost V 7 bases and J 6 bases; bases outside gene matches: 5. Germline V lookup: CDR1 SNHLY, CDR2 FYNNEI. The CDR3 spells CASNRDRGSEQYF. In nucleotides, the CDR3 is TGTGCCAGCAACAGGGACAGGGGGTCCGAGCAGTACTTC.

The chain combines TRBV15 with TRBJ1-3, with unresolved D. The CDR3 loop spans 11 amino acids. Trimming cost V 3 bases and J 6 bases, with 3 bases left between them. Germline V gives CDR1 LNHNV, CDR2 YYDKDF (reference sequence). In DNA form, the CDR3 reads TGTGCCACCAGCAGTCTAAACACCATATATTTT. Translation: CATSSLNTIYF.

The chain joins TRBV28 to TRBJ1-1, with D perhaps matching TRBD1 (5 bases). The CDR3 is 15 amino acids. The germline V gene encodes CDR1 MDHEN and CDR2 SYDVKM. V was shortened by 8 bases and J by 4 bases, with 20 bases between the two germline ends. The CDR3 spells CASARDPIRSTEAFF. In nucleotides, the CDR3 is TGTGCCAGCGCCCGGGACCCTATAAGGAGCACTGAAGCTTTCTTT. The variable domain in full, completed from reference TRBV28 and TRBJ1-1, reads DVKVTQSSRYLVKRTGEKVFLECVQDMDHENMFWYRQDPGLGLRLIYFSYDVKMKEKGDIPEGYSVSREKKERFSLILESASTNQTSMYLCASARDPIRSTEAFFGQGTRLTVV.

This chain uses TRBV10-3 with TRBJ2-2; tentative D call: TRBD2 (5 bases). The CDR3 is 14 residues long. Germline CDR1 reads ENHRY; CDR2 reads SYGVKD. V was cut by 10 bases and J by 5 bases, with 17 bases left in between. In DNA, the CDR3 is TGTGCCACGGAGGAAGGGTTGGGGACCGGGGAGCTGTTTTTT. Protein product: CATEEGLGTGELFF.

This sequence joins TRBV5-6 and TRBJ1-1, with 7 nucleotides matching TRBD1. V lost 0 bases, J lost 7 bases, and 0 bases stayed unmatched. Germline CDR1 SGHDT, CDR2 YYEEEE. This CDR3 spans 12 amino acids. This CDR3 is CASSLGTGEAFF. In DNA, the CDR3 is TGTGCCAGCAGCTTGGGGACAGGTGAAGCTTTCTTT.

This chain uses TRBV28 with TRBJ2-2; D remains unclear. The CDR3 contains 12 residues. CDR1 is MDHEN, CDR2 SYDVKM, per germline. V was shortened by 3 bases and J by 8 bases, with 7 bases between the two germline ends. CDR3 sequence reads: CASSLATGELFF. CDR3 nucleotides: TGTGCCAGCAGTTTGGCCACTGGGGAGCTGTTTTTT.

The table lists this clone with a count of one. This chain connects TRBV6-1 to TRBJ1-5, with D perhaps matching TRBD1 (6 bases). Germline V gives CDR1 MNHNS, CDR2 SASEGT. This CDR3 region has 15 residues. V dropped 2 bases and J dropped 5 bases, with 13 bases sitting between them. Here the CDR3 reads CASSEPRGPDQPQHF. The CDR3 DNA follows: TGTGCCAGCAGTGAACCCCGGGGGCCAGATCAGCCCCAGCATTTT.